The T cell receptor beta chain under discussion was sequenced for a study of human T cells and chemical hapten exposure. Study-wide context: From small differences in pooled library volume came most of the variation in per-sample TCR yields.

Time point defined: pre-sensitization, week 0. Treatment indicated: therapeutic diphenylcyclopropenone sensitization with weekly scalp DPC. Researchers extracted total RNA from unfractionated whole blood. Ahead of applying each patch test, blood was sampled. This clonotype was counted at least ten times. Methods used by the authors: Sequenced samples showed a median of 95,638 TCRs each, with counts running from roughly 23,000 to 700,000. MiXCR, applied by TCRdb to the RACE reads, yields one record per CDR3 protein. Clone size and V and J calls follow TCRdb, not the original study. Of tens of thousands of distinct CDR3 sequences in the sample, around a tenth are singletons; the top ten hold roughly a quarter. Germline values: CDR1 MGHRA, CDR2 YSYEKL. The CDR3 covers 15 residues. V was clipped by 4 bases and J by 10 bases; unmatched bases: 9.

The specimen was whole blood, collected in connection with sensitization to the hapten diphenylcyclopropenone (DPC). This receptor was taken from a man aged 50-59 years with alopecia areata. Some clones in this sample may be carry-over from other donors' samples. The chain uses TRBV4-1 and TRBJ2-1; 11 nucleotides agree with TRBD2. The CDR3 nucleotides read TGCGCCAGCAGCCTCACCGGGACTAGCGGACAAGAGCAGTTCTTC. As protein: CASSLTGTSGQEQFF.